This T cell receptor beta chain was identified during a study of cytomegalovirus exposure and HLA in healthy donors. Overall study findings and caveats: Being productive about 90% or about 30% of the time was typical of most TCR beta V segments in an earlier analysis. Reports indicate that TCR beta sequences accurately predicted the HLA-A and HLA-B alleles of most subjects.

Germline V gene sequence: CDR1 MNHEY, CDR2 SVGAGI. V lost 6 bases, J lost 10 bases, and 10 bases lay in between. The CDR3 is 12 residues long. 60 Vbeta and 13 Jbeta primers were used in PCR. Profiled with immunoSEQ multiplex PCR; TCRdb holds only in-frame clones, not every one. The sample holds around 85,000 clones, about 80% seen once. As regards this clone: Its antigen is not known.

Everyone who donated was a healthy bone marrow donor. The receptor comes from a woman aged 50 to 60 in good health and CMV-seropositive. Source material: PBMCs. This chain links TRBV6-5 with TRBJ1-6, with no clear D. The CDR3 loop reads CASRQNSSPLHF. The CDR3 DNA sequence: TGTGCCAGCAGGCAGAATAGCTCACCCCTCCACTTT.